The source of this T cell receptor (beta chain) is a study of T cell clones after liver transplantation. With V trimmed by 4 bases and J by 4 bases, 6 bases remained unmatched. The CDR3 runs to 15 residues. CDR1 is SGHAT, CDR2 FQNNGV, per germline. Generated by immunoSEQ multiplex PCR, the TCRdb table keeps only in-frame clones and is missing some. The sample lists about 7,900 clones; about 80% were seen once. The sequence was collected from a human donor who received a liver transplant. The material was CD8+ T cells from blood, obtained before liver transplant. The chain recombines TRBV11-2 with TRBJ2-1; TRBD2 matches at 8 bases. CDR3 DNA: TGTGCCAGCAGCTATGACCAGCGGGGGTACAATGAGCAGTTCTTC. Protein sequence: CASSYDQRGYNEQFF.